The 20 T cell receptor beta chains reported below all come from one sample, sequenced in a study of cytomegalovirus exposure and HLA in healthy donors. The primer mix had 60 Vbeta and 13 Jbeta primers. Assay used: immunoSEQ multiplex PCR; TCRdb lists only in-frame clones, some missing. Of roughly 58,000 clones in the sample, 75% to 85% were seen once. Sequencing was carried out using PBMCs. These TCRs come from a woman aged 40 to 50 in good health and CMV-seronegative.

V is TRBV2 and J is TRBJ2-1; 10 positions agree with TRBD1. The CDR3 is 15 amino acids. CDR1 is SNHLY and CDR2 is FYNNEI in the germline V gene. J was trimmed by 5 bases and V by 5 bases; bases with no gene match: 6. In nucleotides, the CDR3 is TGTGCCAGCAGTTTTCCCGGGACAGGGGACAATGAGCAGTTCTTC. Translating it yields CASSFPGTGDNEQFF.

The count of this clone is one. The chain employs TRBV11-2 and TRBJ2-1, with 10 positions matching TRBD2. This CDR3 spans 15 amino acids. Germline CDR1 and CDR2: SGHAT and FQNNGV. V shed 9 bases and J 4 bases; nucleotides not matched to a gene: 9. This CDR3 is CASNLGLAFYNEQFF. CDR3 DNA: TGTGCCAGTAACTTGGGACTAGCGTTTTACAATGAGCAGTTCTTC.

The rearrangement uses TRBV29-1 and TRBJ2-1; 13 bases are shared with TRBD2. This CDR3 has 14 amino acids. CDR1 and CDR2 from the germline V gene are SQVTM and ANQGSEA. With V trimmed by 4 bases and J by 9 bases, 6 bases remained unmatched. The CDR3 coding sequence is TGCAGCGTTGGGACTAGCGGGAGTGATAGTGAGCAGTTCTTC. It translates to CSVGTSGSDSEQFF.

A few counts support this clone. The chain employs TRBV19 and TRBJ2-2; possibly TRBD1 for D (5 bases). Deletions cut 1 base from V and 6 bases from J, with 12 bases between. The germline V gene encodes CDR1 LNHDA and CDR2 SQIVND (reference sequence). The CDR3 extends over 15 amino acids. The chain's CDR3 is CASSIVAGLPGELFF. CDR3 in DNA: TGTGCCAGTAGTATAGTCGCAGGGCTTCCCGGGGAGCTGTTTTTT.

The chain joins TRBV4-1 to TRBJ2-2, with a possible D match to TRBD2 (6 bases). The CDR3 consists of 16 residues. The germline gives CDR1 MGHRA, CDR2 YSYEKL. V was clipped by 2 bases and J by 3 bases, with 13 bases between them. The CDR3 region has the DNA TGCGCCAGCAGCCAACGGAGGGGAGGAGACACCGGGGAGCTGTTTTTT. It translates to CASSQRRGGDTGELFF.

V and J are TRBV2 and TRBJ2-1; TRBD1 agrees at 8 bases. V lost 6 bases, J lost 5 bases, and 9 bases stayed unmatched. This CDR3 region has 15 residues. CDR1 is SNHLY, CDR2 FYNNEI, per germline. The CDR3 region is CASRYGQGGNNEQFF. CDR3 DNA sequence: TGTGCCAGCAGATACGGACAGGGCGGGAACAATGAGCAGTTCTTC.

This chain joins TRBV18 and TRBJ2-7; a weak D match, TRBD2 (6 bases). V was clipped by 3 bases and J by 1 base, with 10 bases between them. CDR3 length: 14 amino acids. The germline V gene has CDR1 KGHSH and CDR2 LQKENI. The CDR3 protein is CASSPSGLSYEQYF. The CDR3 nucleotides are TGTGCCAGCTCACCTTCGGGACTTTCCTACGAGCAGTACTTC.

This chain connects TRBV19 to TRBJ1-5; a possible D gene is TRBD1 (5 bases). The CDR3 runs 17 residues. The germline V and J ends were trimmed by 5 bases and 3 bases, with 20 bases remaining between them. Germline V gene sequence: CDR1 LNHDA, CDR2 SQIVND (reference sequence). The CDR3 protein is CASSLRQEAGLNQPQHF. DNA of the CDR3: TGTGCCAGTAGTTTGAGGCAAGAGGCAGGGCTCAATCAGCCCCAGCATTTT.

This clone was seen a few times. V gene TRBV25-1 combines with J gene TRBJ2-7; no firm D call. The V end lost 5 bases, the J end lost 2 bases, and 13 bases lay between the germline ends. CDR1 and CDR2 from the germline V gene are MGHDK and SYGVNS. The length of the CDR3 is 14 residues. The CDR3 loop reads CASSQNIPAYEQYF. Here the CDR3 DNA reads TGTGCCAGCAGTCAAAACATCCCCGCCTACGAGCAGTACTTC.

The rearrangement links TRBV5-1 to TRBJ2-2, with D perhaps matching TRBD1 (6 bases). Per germline, CDR1 SGHRS and CDR2 YFSETQ. The CDR3 sequence is 15 residues long. Deletions cut 1 base from V and 3 bases from J, with 10 bases between. The DNA for the CDR3 is TGCGCCAGCAGCTTGCTACAGGGCGACACCGGGGAGCTGTTTTTT. Protein sequence: CASSLLQGDTGELFF.

The rearrangement uses TRBV28 and TRBJ1-1, with D perhaps TRBD1 (6 bases). Per the germline V gene, CDR1 is MDHEN and CDR2 is SYDVKM. The CDR3 spans 14 residues. The germline V and J ends were trimmed by 3 bases and 5 bases, with 13 bases remaining between them. The CDR3 region has the DNA TGTGCCAGCAGTTTGACAGGTTTGGGGACTGAAGCTTTCTTT. This codes for CASSLTGLGTEAFF. The variable domain in full, completed from reference TRBV28 and TRBJ1-1, reads DVKVTQSSRYLVKRTGEKVFLECVQDMDHENMFWYRQDPGLGLRLIYFSYDVKMKEKGDIPEGYSVSREKKERFSLILESASTNQTSMYLCASSLTGLGTEAFFGQGTRLTVV.

This chain connects TRBV27 to TRBJ1-3; D call uncertain. The CDR3 runs to 15 residues. The germline V gene has CDR1 MNHEY and CDR2 SMNVEV (reference sequence). The V and J ends lost 6 bases and 3 bases respectively, with 15 bases between them. For the CDR3, the DNA is TGTGCCAGCAGCCGCCATGGCACGGGTGGAAACACCATATATTTT. It specifies CASSRHGTGGNTIYF.

This chain links TRBV7-2 with TRBJ2-2; 7 positions agree with TRBD1. Germline CDR1 reads SGHTA; CDR2 reads FQGNSA. The V gene end was trimmed by 5 bases and the J gene end by 5 bases; junction bases not matched to a gene: 5. The CDR3 extends over 14 amino acids. The CDR3 sequence is CASSRDSGTGELFF. Written as DNA, the CDR3 is TGTGCCAGCAGCAGGGACAGTGGAACCGGGGAGCTGTTTTTT.

This chain joins TRBV6-6 and TRBJ1-1; 8 bases are a match to TRBD1. CDR3 length: 15 amino acids. The germline V gene encodes CDR1 MNHNY and CDR2 SVGAGI (reference sequence). Trimming cost V 4 bases and J 6 bases; bases outside gene matches: 10. The chain's CDR3 is CASSSDRGEVAEAFF. In DNA form, the CDR3 reads TGTGCCAGCAGTTCCGACAGGGGAGAAGTGGCTGAAGCTTTCTTT.

This clone has a handful of counts. In DNA, the CDR3 is TGTGCCAGCCCTCCGGGCAGGGGGCCCGGTTTTATGAACACTGAAGCTTTCTTT. This sequence encodes CASPPGRGPGFMNTEAFF. The chain links TRBV27 to TRBJ1-1, with 8 bases identical to TRBD1. Trimming cost V 8 bases and J 0 bases; bases outside gene matches: 17. This CDR3 spans 18 amino acids. CDR1 is MNHEY and CDR2 is SMNVEV in the germline V gene (reference sequence).

The chain is built from TRBV28 and TRBJ1-5, with 7 bases that match TRBD1. There are 18 residues in the CDR3. The germline CDR1 and CDR2 sequences are MDHEN and SYDVKM. V trimming: 3 bases; J trimming: 0 bases; junction bases outside the gene matches: 11. CDR3 loop: CASSFLPTGTYSNQPQHF. CDR3 nucleotide sequence: TGTGCCAGCAGTTTTCTTCCGACAGGGACCTATAGCAATCAGCCCCAGCATTTT.

This clone was recorded a few times. The V and J genes are TRBV27 and TRBJ2-7; TRBD1 aligns across 7 bases. The CDR3 is 15 residues long. With V trimmed by 4 bases and J by 1 base, 7 bases remained unmatched. Germline V lookup: CDR1 MNHEY, CDR2 SMNVEV (reference sequence). This CDR3 is CASSSLQGRSYEQYF. CDR3 DNA sequence: TGTGCCAGCAGTTCTTTACAGGGGCGTTCCTACGAGCAGTACTTC.

The V gene is TRBV7-9, the J gene TRBJ1-2; 10 bases agree with TRBD1. Germline trimming cut 4 bases from V and 6 bases from J; bases unmatched to any gene: 11. The CDR3 runs 16 residues. Germline loops: CDR1 SEHNR, CDR2 FQNEAQ (reference sequence). The CDR3 protein is CASSSTSGTGEHGYTF. The CDR3 DNA sequence: TGTGCCAGCAGCTCAACCTCCGGGACAGGGGAGCATGGCTACACCTTC.

CDR3 protein: CASSRSGGASAFF. The DNA of the CDR3 is TGTGCCAGCAGTAGGAGTGGGGGGGCTTCAGCTTTCTTT. The chain carries TRBV28 and TRBJ1-1; D possibly corresponds to TRBD1 (6 bases). V lost 5 bases and J lost 10, with 17 bases in between. This CDR3 comprises 13 residues. In germline, CDR1 is MDHEN, CDR2 SYDVKM. Combining the CDR3 with reference TRBV28 and TRBJ1-1 gives the whole variable domain DVKVTQSSRYLVKRTGEKVFLECVQDMDHENMFWYRQDPGLGLRLIYFSYDVKMKEKGDIPEGYSVSREKKERFSLILESASTNQTSMYLCASSRSGGASAFFGQGTRLTVV.

The genes are TRBV9 and TRBJ2-1; 7 bases match TRBD2. The CDR3 loop spans 15 amino acids. Per germline, CDR1 SGDLS and CDR2 YYNGEE. The ends lost 0 bases at V and 3 bases at J; junction bases unmatched: 3. The CDR3 spells CASSVVGGSYNEQFF. CDR3 in DNA: TGTGCCAGCAGCGTAGTCGGCGGGAGCTACAATGAGCAGTTCTTC.